Below, one TCR beta chain is given with its context. The J segment lost 6 bases and the V segment lost 8 bases, leaving 7 bases of the junction unmatched. The V gene's germline CDR1 is KGHDR and CDR2 SFDVKD. CDR3 size: 13 residues. Whoever was chosen for sequencing had shown CD8+CD57+ cell expansion by flow cytometry. This entry is derived from a study of CD8+CD57+ T cells in acquired aplastic anemia. Genomic DNA, serving as template, underwent TCR beta VDJ and CDR3 profiling. A single record per CDR3 protein comes from TCRdb applying MiXCR to the reads. The top ten hold roughly 8% of the sample, which has 250,000 or so distinct CDR3 sequences, 40% to 50% seen once.

This TCR came from a human donor with aplastic anemia. The J gene is TRBJ1-2, the V gene TRBV24-1, with 8 bases identical to TRBD1. The specimen sequenced was sorted CD4+, CD8+, or CD8+CD57+ T cells (not recorded which) from PBMCs. The CDR3 nucleotides are TGTGCCACCAAGGCAGGGGGCGGGGATGGCTACACCTTC. Translation gives CATKAGGGDGYTF.